What follows are 14 T cell receptor beta chains derived from one specimen sequenced in a study of T-cell reconstitution after alpha-beta-depleted transplantation in children. During its preparation, the TCRbeta library received unique molecular identifiers. From the PCR reads, TCRdb called clonotypes with MiXCR, one entry per CDR3 protein. The data show some 200,000 distinct CDR3 sequences, roughly 15% seen once. The material was PBMCs from the stem cell graft donor, obtained from the stem cell graft. The receptors here all came from a human donor who donated a stem cell graft to a child with acute lymphoblastic leukemia.

In its sample, this clonotype was seen a few times. The chain has TRBV7-8 and TRBJ2-5; 8 nucleotides agree with TRBD2. This CDR3 comprises 17 residues. Trimming removed 1 base from V and 2 bases from J; junction bases left unmatched: 9. Germline V gives CDR1 SGHVS, CDR2 FQNEAQ. The chain's CDR3 is CASSLGMSTSEQETQYF. In nucleotides, the CDR3 is TGTGCCAGCAGCTTAGGGATGTCGACTAGCGAGCAAGAGACCCAGTACTTC.

Ten or more counts support this clonotype. J is TRBJ2-2 and V is TRBV29-1; TRBD1 might be the D (6 bases). CDR3 length: 15 residues. Germline V lookup: CDR1 SQVTM, CDR2 ANQGSEA. Trimming cost V 4 bases and J 4 bases, with 16 bases left between them. In DNA, the CDR3 is TGCAGCGTTGGTCGGGTGGGGGCGAGCACCGGGGAGCTGTTTTTT. This encodes CSVGRVGASTGELFF.

The chain couples TRBV5-1 to TRBJ1-2; TRBD1 is a possible D gene (5 bases). Germline values: CDR1 SGHRS, CDR2 YFSETQ. The CDR3 consists of 16 residues. Trimming pared 6 bases from V and 2 bases from J, leaving 20 bases between. The CDR3 nucleotides read TGCGCCAGCAACAAAGACCCACAGGAAGCAAACTATGGCTACACCTTC. Protein sequence: CASNKDPQEANYGYTF.

This clonotype was counted many times. The gene calls are TRBV11-3 and TRBJ1-5, with D possibly TRBD1 on 5 matching bases. The germline V gene has CDR1 SGHNT and CDR2 YENEEA. This CDR3 comprises 13 residues. Deletions cut 1 base from V and 7 bases from J, with 8 bases between. CDR3 in DNA: TGTGCCAGCAGCTTAGTTCGGGGCCAGCCCCAGCATTTT. Translated: CASSLVRGQPQHF. Complete variable domain (other parts from reference TRBV11-3 and TRBJ1-5): EAGVVQSPRYKIIEKKQPVAFWCNPISGHNTLYWYLQNLGQGPELLIRYENEEAVDDSQLPKDRFSAERLKGVDSTLKIQPAELGDSAVYLCASSLVRGQPQHFGDGTRLSIL.

There are a few counts of this clonotype. The gene calls are TRBV6-2 or TRBV6-3 and TRBJ2-1, with D perhaps TRBD2 (6 bases). Per germline, CDR1 MNHEY and CDR2 SVGEGT. Trimming took off 0 bases at V and 1 base at J, with 22 bases between the two ends. The CDR3 length is 20 residues. This chain's CDR3 is CASSYSTGGETQRSYNEQFF. CDR3 nucleotide sequence: TGTGCCAGCAGTTACTCGACGGGCGGGGAGACTCAGAGGTCCTACAATGAGCAGTTCTTC.

This clonotype was counted a few times. The chain recombines TRBV20-1 with TRBJ2-1, with 9 bases identical to TRBD2. The germline gives CDR1 DFQATT, CDR2 SNEGSKA (reference sequence). V gave up 3 bases and J gave up 3 bases; unmatched junction bases: 9. The CDR3 runs to 16 residues. The CDR3 loop reads CSARTPGLAIYNEQFF. In nucleotides, the CDR3 is TGCAGTGCTAGGACCCCGGGACTAGCAATCTACAATGAGCAGTTCTTC.

This clonotype was detected many times. The CDR3 region has the DNA TGTGCCAGCAGCCGCGCTGGGTCCGGGGAGCAGTTCTTC. Amino acids: CASSRAGSGEQFF. This chain joins TRBV12-3 or TRBV12-4 and TRBJ2-1; D unresolved. The germline V and J ends were trimmed by 6 bases and 10 bases, with 16 bases remaining between them. The CDR3 loop spans 13 amino acids.

This clonotype was picked up many times. This chain joins TRBV7-9 and TRBJ2-1; 12 nucleotides align to TRBD2. The CDR3 consists of 15 residues. The germline CDR1 and CDR2 sequences are SEHNR and FQNEAQ (reference sequence). The trim removed 5 bases at V and 5 bases at J, leaving 4 bases unmatched. The CDR3 spells CASSRTSGTNNEQFF. The CDR3 DNA is TGTGCCAGCAGCAGGACTAGCGGGACCAACAATGAGCAGTTCTTC.

This clonotype was found many times. This chain links TRBV29-1 with TRBJ2-7, with TRBD2 matching 8 bases. J gave up 4 bases and V 7 bases, and 12 bases lay outside the gene matches. Per germline, CDR1 SQVTM and CDR2 ANQGSEA. The CDR3 runs to 14 residues. The CDR3 here is CSATPSGRAYEQYF. In DNA form, the CDR3 reads TGCAGCGCCACTCCTAGCGGGCGAGCGTACGAGCAGTACTTC.

This clonotype was counted ten times or more. The gene calls are TRBV6-5 and TRBJ2-5; the D call may be TRBD1 or TRBD2 (5 bases each). Per germline, CDR1 MNHEY and CDR2 SVGAGI. V lost 1 base and J 4 bases, leaving 13 bases between the germline ends. CDR3 length: 15 residues. CDR3 nucleotides: TGTGCCAGCAGTTACTTAGGGGAGTCTAGAGAGACCCAGTACTTC. Residues: CASSYLGESRETQYF.

This chain uses TRBV7-9 with TRBJ1-1; no reliable D call. This CDR3 contains 12 residues. Germline V gives CDR1 SEHNR, CDR2 FQNEAQ (reference sequence). The germline V and J ends were trimmed by 4 bases and 10 bases, with 13 bases remaining between them. The CDR3 nucleotides read TGTGCCAGCAGCTCGGTCCGAGGATCAGCTTTCTTT. Protein product: CASSSVRGSAFF.

This clonotype was seen at least ten times. This chain links TRBV3-1 with TRBJ2-1; tentatively, D is TRBD1 (6 bases). The V gene's germline CDR1 is LGHDT and CDR2 YNNKEL (reference sequence). The V and J ends lost 2 bases and 3 bases respectively, with 11 bases between them. The CDR3 totals 15 residues. Here the CDR3 reads CASSQLGGHYNEQFF. CDR3 coding DNA: TGTGCCAGCAGCCAACTAGGGGGACACTACAATGAGCAGTTCTTC.

This clonotype was detected a few times. The gene calls are TRBV7-9 and TRBJ2-3; 12 bases are a match to TRBD2. V was clipped by 5 bases and J by 5 bases; unmatched bases: 8. The V gene's germline CDR1 is SEHNR and CDR2 FQNEAQ (reference sequence). The CDR3 runs 16 residues. CDR3 in DNA: TGTGCCAGCAGCAACCGACTAGCGGGAGACAGAGATACGCAGTATTTT. Protein sequence: CASSNRLAGDRDTQYF.

Many counts were recorded for this clonotype. The CDR3 nucleotides are TGTGCCAGCGGGGTCAGACTAGCGGGGGCTGAGACGCAGTATTTT. Amino acid sequence: CASGVRLAGAETQYF. The chain links TRBV12-3 or TRBV12-4 to TRBJ2-3; 12 bases line up with TRBD2. The CDR3 spans 15 residues. J gave up 9 bases and V 8 bases, and 12 bases lay outside the gene matches.